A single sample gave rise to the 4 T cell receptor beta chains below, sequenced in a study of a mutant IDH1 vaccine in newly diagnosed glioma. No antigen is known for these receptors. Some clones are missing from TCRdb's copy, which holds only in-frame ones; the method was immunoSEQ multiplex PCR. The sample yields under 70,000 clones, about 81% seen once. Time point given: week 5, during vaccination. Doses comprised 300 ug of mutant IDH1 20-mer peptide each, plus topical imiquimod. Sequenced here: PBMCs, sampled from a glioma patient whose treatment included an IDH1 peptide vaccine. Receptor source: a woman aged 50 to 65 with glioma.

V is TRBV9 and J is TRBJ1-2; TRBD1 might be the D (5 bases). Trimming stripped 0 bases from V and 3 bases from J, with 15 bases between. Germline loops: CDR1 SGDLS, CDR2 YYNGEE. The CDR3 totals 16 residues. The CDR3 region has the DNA TGTGCCAGCAGCGTAGGGGACGGTCCCCACGACTATGGCTACACCTTC. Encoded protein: CASSVGDGPHDYGYTF.

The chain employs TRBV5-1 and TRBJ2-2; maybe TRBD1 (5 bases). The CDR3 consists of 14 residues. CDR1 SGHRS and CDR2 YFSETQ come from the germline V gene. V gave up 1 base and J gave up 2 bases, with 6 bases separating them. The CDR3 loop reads CASSLTGNTGELFF. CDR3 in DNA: TGCGCCAGCAGCTTGACAGGCAACACCGGGGAGCTGTTTTTT. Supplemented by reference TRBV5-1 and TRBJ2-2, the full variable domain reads KAGVTQTPRYLIKTRGQQVTLSCSPISGHRSVSWYQQTPGQGLQFLFEYFSETQRNKGNFPGRFSGRQFSNSRSEMNVSTLELGDSALYLCASSLTGNTGELFFGEGSRLTVL.

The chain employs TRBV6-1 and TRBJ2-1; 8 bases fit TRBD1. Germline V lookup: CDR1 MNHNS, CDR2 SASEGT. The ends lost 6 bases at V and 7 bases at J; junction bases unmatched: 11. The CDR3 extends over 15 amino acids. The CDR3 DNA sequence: TGTGCCAGCAGACTCGTGAGACAGGGGCAGAATGAGCAGTTCTTC. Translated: CASRLVRQGQNEQFF.

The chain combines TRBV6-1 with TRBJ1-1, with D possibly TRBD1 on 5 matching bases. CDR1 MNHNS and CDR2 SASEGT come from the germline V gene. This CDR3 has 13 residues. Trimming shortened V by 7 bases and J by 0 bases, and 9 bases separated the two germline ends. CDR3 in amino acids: CASMGLLNTEAFF. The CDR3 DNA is TGTGCCAGCATGGGACTCCTGAACACTGAAGCTTTCTTT.